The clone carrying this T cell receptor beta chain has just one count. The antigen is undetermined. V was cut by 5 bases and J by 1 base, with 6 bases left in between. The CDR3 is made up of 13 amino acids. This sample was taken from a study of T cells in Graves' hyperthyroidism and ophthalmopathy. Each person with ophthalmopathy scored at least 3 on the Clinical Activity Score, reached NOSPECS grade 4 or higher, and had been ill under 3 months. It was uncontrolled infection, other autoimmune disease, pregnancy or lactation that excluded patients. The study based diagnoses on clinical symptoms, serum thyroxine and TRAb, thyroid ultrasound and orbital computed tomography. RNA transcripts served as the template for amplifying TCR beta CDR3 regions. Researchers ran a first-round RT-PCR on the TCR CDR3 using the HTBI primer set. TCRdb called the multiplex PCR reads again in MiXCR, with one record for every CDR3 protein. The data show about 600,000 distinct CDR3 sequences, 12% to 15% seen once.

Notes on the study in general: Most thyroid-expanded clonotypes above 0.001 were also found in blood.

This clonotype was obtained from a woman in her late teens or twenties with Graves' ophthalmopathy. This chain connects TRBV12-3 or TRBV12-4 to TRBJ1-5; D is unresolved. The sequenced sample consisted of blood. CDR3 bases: TGTGCCAGCAGTGGACGGAGCAATCAGCCCCAGCATTTT. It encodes CASSGRSNQPQHF.